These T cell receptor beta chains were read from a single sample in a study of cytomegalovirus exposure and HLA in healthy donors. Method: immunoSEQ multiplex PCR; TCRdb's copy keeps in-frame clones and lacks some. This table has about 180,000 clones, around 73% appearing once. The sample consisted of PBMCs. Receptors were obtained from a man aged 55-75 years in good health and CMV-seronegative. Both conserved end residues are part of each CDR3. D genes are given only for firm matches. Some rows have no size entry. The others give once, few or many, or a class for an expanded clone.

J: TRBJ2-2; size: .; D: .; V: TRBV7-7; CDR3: CATGTPNTGELFF; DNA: TGTGCCACAGGGACACCGAACACCGGGGAGCTGTTTTTT
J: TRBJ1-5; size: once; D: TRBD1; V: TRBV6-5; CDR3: CASSRDRAQPQNF; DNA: TGTGCCAGCAGTCGTGACAGGGCTCAGCCCCAGAATTTT
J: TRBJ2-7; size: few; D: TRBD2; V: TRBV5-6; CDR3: CASSFGTSRVYEQYF; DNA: TGTGCCAGCAGCTTCGGGACTAGCAGAGTCTACGAGCAGTACTTC
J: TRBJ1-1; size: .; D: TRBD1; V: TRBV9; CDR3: CASSVGITDRGAFF; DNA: TGTGCCAGCAGCGTAGGGATAACAGACAGGGGCGCTTTCTTT
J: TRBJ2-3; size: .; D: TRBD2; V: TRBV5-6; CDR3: CTSSLITSGSSDTQYF; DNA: TGTACCAGCAGCTTGATCACTAGCGGGTCCTCAGATACGCAGTATTTT
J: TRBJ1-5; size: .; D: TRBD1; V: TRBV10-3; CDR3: CAISETGDSNQPQHF; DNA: TGTGCCATCAGTGAGACAGGGGATAGCAATCAGCCCCAGCATTTT
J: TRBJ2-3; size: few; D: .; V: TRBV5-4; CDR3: CASSLDQVDTQYF; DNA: TGTGCCAGCAGCTTGGATCAGGTGGATACGCAGTATTTT
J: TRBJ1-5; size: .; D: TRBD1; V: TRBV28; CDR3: CATHQGVFQPQNF; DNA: TGTGCCACCCACCAGGGGGTGTTTCAGCCCCAGAATTTT
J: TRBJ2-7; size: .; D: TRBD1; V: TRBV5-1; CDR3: CASSLGGTGGADEQYF; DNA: TGCGCCAGCAGCTTGGGAGGGACAGGGGGCGCAGACGAGCAGTACTTC
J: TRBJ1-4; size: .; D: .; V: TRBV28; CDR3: CASRPPHEDRGEKLFF; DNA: TGTGCCAGCAGGCCCCCTCACGAGGACAGAGGAGAAAAACTGTTTTTT
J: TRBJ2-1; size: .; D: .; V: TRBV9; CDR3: CASSVGGEQFF; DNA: TGTGCCAGCAGCGTAGGCGGTGAGCAGTTCTTC
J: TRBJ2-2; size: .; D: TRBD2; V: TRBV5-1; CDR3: CASRHTSGGPNTGELFF; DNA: TGCGCCAGCAGGCACACTAGCGGGGGGCCGAACACCGGGGAGCTGTTTTTT
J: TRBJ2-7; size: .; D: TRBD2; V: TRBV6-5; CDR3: CASSYSNLAATYEQYF; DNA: TGTGCCAGCAGTTACTCGAATCTAGCGGCTACCTACGAGCAGTACTTC
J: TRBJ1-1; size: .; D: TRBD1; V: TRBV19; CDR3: CASSIPGQEAFF; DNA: TGTGCCAGTAGCATCCCGGGACAGGAAGCTTTCTTT
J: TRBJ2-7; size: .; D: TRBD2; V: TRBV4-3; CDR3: CASSETQASGGLYEQYF; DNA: TGCGCCAGCAGTGAAACCCAGGCTAGCGGGGGACTATACGAGCAGTACTTC
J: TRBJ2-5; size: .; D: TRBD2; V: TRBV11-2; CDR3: CASSFGLAARETQYF; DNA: TGTGCCAGCAGCTTTGGTCTAGCGGCTCGCGAGACCCAGTACTTC
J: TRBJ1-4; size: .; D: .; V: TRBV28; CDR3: CASSLPNKEKLFF; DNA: TGTGCCAGCAGTTTACCCAACAAGGAAAAACTGTTTTTT
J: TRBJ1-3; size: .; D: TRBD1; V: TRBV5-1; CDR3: CASSLTGGSGNTIYF; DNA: TGCGCCAGCAGCTTAACAGGGGGCTCTGGAAACACCATATATTTT
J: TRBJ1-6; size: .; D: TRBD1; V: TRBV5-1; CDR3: CASSLIPDRGVFNSPLHF; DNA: TGCGCCAGCAGCTTGATACCGGACAGGGGCGTTTTTAATTCACCCCTCCACTTT
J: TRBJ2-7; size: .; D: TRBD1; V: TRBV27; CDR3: CASMGQGTYEQYF; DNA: TGTGCCAGCATGGGACAGGGAACCTACGAGCAGTACTTC
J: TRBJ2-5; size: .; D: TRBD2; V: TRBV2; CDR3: CASSEARVAGGRETQYF; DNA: TGTGCCAGCAGTGAAGCGCGAGTAGCGGGGGGGCGGGAGACCCAGTACTTC
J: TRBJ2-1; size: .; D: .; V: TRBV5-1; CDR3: CASSLVGVLDEQFF; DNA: TGCGCCAGCAGCTTGGTCGGGGTCTTGGATGAGCAGTTCTTC
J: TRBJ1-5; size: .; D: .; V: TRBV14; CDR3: CASSQDLSQPQHF; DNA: TGTGCCAGCAGCCAAGATCTGAGTCAGCCCCAGCATTTT
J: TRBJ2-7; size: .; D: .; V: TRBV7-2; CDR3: CASSQAGRPYEQYF; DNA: TGTGCCAGCAGCCAGGCCGGTAGGCCCTACGAGCAGTACTTC
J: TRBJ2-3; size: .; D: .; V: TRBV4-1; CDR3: CASGLGGDTQYF; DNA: TGCGCCAGCGGACTAGGGGGGGATACGCAGTATTTT
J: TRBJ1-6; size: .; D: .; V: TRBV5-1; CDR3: CASSQRIFTGSSYNSPLHF; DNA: TGCGCCAGCAGCCAGAGAATCTTTACAGGGAGCTCCTATAATTCACCCCTCCACTTT
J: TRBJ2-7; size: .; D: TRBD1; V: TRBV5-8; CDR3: CASSYTGTGNEQYF; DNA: TGTGCCAGCAGCTATACCGGGACAGGGAACGAGCAGTACTTC
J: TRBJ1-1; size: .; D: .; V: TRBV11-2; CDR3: CASSLSGFNTEAFF; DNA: TGTGCCAGCAGCTTGTCCGGGTTTAACACTGAAGCTTTCTTT
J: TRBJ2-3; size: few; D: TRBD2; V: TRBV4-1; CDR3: CASSQDGGAVTDTQYF; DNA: TGCGCCAGCAGCCAAGACGGGGGGGCGGTCACAGATACGCAGTATTTT
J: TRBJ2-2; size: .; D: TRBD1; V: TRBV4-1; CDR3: CASSPLAQGANTGELFF; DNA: TGCGCCAGCAGCCCCCTTGCGCAGGGGGCTAACACCGGGGAGCTGTTTTTT
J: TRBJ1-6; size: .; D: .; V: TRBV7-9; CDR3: CASSNSAAGSPLHF; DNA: TGTGCCAGCAGTAACAGCGCCGCGGGTTCACCCCTCCACTTT
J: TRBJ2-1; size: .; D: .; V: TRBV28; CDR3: CASSPTGVGATEQFF; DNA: TGTGCCAGCAGTCCAACCGGGGTAGGCGCAACTGAGCAGTTCTTC
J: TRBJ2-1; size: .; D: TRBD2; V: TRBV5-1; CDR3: CASSLVGSGGLVEHNEQFF; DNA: TGCGCCAGCAGCTTGGTAGGTAGCGGGGGACTGGTGGAACACAATGAGCAGTTCTTC
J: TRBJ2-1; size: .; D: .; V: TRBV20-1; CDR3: CSPGAFNEQFF; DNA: TGCAGTCCAGGGGCCTTTAATGAGCAGTTCTTC
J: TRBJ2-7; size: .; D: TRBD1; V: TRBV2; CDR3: CASRKTGREQYF; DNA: TGTGCCAGCAGGAAGACAGGGCGCGAGCAGTACTTC
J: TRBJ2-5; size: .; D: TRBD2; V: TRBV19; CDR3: CASSTGTSGIPERREQYF; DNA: TGTGCCAGTAGTACCGGGACTAGCGGGATCCCAGAACGTCGAGAGCAGTACTTC
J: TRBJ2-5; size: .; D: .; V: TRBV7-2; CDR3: CASSRTSRTQYF; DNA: TGTGCCAGCAGCCGGACTTCCCGGACCCAGTACTTC
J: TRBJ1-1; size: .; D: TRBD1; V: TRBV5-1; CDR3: CASSIWTGENTEAFF; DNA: TGCGCCAGCAGCATATGGACAGGGGAGAACACTGAAGCTTTCTTT
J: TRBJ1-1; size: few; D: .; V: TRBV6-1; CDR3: CATQSYRNTEAFF; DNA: TGTGCCACCCAATCGTACAGGAACACTGAAGCTTTCTTT
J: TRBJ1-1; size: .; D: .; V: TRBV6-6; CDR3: CASSDSHPGITEAFF; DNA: TGTGCCAGCAGTGACAGCCACCCAGGGATCACTGAAGCTTTCTTT